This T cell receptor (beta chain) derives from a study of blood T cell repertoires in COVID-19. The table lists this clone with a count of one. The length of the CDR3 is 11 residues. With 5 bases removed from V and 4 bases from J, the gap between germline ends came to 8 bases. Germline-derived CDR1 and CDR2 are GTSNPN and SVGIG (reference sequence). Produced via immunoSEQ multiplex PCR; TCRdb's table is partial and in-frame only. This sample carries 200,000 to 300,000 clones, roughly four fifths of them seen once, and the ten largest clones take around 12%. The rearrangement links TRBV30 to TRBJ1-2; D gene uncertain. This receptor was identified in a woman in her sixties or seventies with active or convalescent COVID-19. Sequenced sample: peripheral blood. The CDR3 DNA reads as TGTGCCTGGTCGAGATCCTATGGCTACACCTTC. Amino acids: CAWSRSYGYTF.